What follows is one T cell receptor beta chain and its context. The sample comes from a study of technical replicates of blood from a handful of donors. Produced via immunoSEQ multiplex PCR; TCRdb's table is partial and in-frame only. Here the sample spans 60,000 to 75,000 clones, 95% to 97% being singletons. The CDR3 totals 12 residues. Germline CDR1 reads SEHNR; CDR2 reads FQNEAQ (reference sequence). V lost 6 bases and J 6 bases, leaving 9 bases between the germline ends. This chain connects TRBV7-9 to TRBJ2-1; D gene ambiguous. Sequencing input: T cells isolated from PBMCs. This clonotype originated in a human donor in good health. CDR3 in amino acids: CASRHSLNEQFF. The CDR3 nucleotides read TGTGCCAGCAGACATTCCCTCAATGAGCAGTTCTTC. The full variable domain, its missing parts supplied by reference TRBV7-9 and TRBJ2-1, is DTGVSQNPRHKITKRGQNVTFRCDPISEHNRLYWYRQTLGQGPEFLTYFQNEAQLEKSRLLSDRFSAERPKGSFSTLEIQRTEQGDSAMYLCASRHSLNEQFFGPGTRLTVL.